This T cell receptor beta chain comes out of a study of blood T cell repertoires in COVID-19. Overall study: The analysed material was cDNA or gDNA that came from T cells, B-cell-depleted T cells, or PBMCs.

This clone came up once. The repertoire was sequenced with immunoSEQ multiplex PCR; TCRdb's copy has only in-frame clones and lacks some. The profile shows about 250,000 clones, approximately 90% of them singletons. CDR3 size: 14 residues. The V and J ends lost 8 bases and 1 base, in that order; junction bases with no gene match: 6. Germline V CDR1 and CDR2: MNHEY, SMNVEV (reference sequence). The chain couples TRBV27 to TRBJ1-1, with 8 nucleotides matching TRBD1. The sequencing sample was made of PBMCs or T cells enriched from blood (not recorded which). This TCR was recovered from a man aged 40-49 years who had recovered from COVID-19. The DNA of the CDR3 is TGTGCCAGCCGTACCGGGACAGGGAACACTGAAGCTTTCTTT. This sequence encodes CASRTGTGNTEAFF.